This T cell receptor (beta chain) is drawn from a study of T cell repertoires in cytomegalovirus infection. Study-level background: The authors relied on CMV epitopes, both recently identified HLA-C-restricted and well-studied HLA-B-restricted.

TCRdb recomputed calls from the reads with MiXCR, one row per CDR3 protein. Of roughly 220,000 distinct CDR3 sequences listed, approximately 38% are singletons. About this clonotype itself: Its specificity is unknown.

Overall study findings and caveats: What dominated the ex vivo response were HLA-C-restricted CMV-specific TCR beta clonotypes.

The input for sequencing was CD8+ T cells from cultured PBMCs, taken from culture after CMV antigen stimulation. The TCR was taken from a human donor in good health (CMV status not recorded). Some clones in this sample may be carry-over from other donors' samples.

The CDR3 here is CASSPPTTYNEQFF. CDR3 DNA sequence: TGCGCCAGCAGCCCGCCGACAACCTACAATGAGCAGTTCTTC. The rearrangement uses TRBV5-1 and TRBJ2-1; no firm D call. Germline CDR1 is SGHRS and CDR2 is YFSETQ. The CDR3 extends over 14 amino acids. Trimming pared 4 bases from V and 2 bases from J, leaving 10 bases between. Full variable domain (missing parts from reference TRBV5-1 and TRBJ2-1): KAGVTQTPRYLIKTRGQQVTLSCSPISGHRSVSWYQQTPGQGLQFLFEYFSETQRNKGNFPGRFSGRQFSNSRSEMNVSTLELGDSALYLCASSPPTTYNEQFFGPGTRLTVL.